The clone carrying this T cell receptor (beta chain) was observed a single time. Its specificity is not known. This entry belongs to a study of shared clonotypes between healthy human individuals. Naivety among CD8 cells was defined by CD45RO negativity and positive CCR7 selection, thereby excluding terminally differentiated effector memory CD45RA+ cells. Generated by immunoSEQ multiplex PCR, the TCRdb table keeps only in-frame clones and is missing some. This sample has under 2,000,000 clones, with over 85% found just once. CDR1 and CDR2 from the germline V gene are LGHNA and YSLEER. The CDR3 runs 13 residues. J lost 6 bases, V lost 4 bases, and 3 bases had no gene match. Notes on the study in general: Investigators collected only blood, and repertoires in tissues likely differ.

Sequenced material: naive CD8+ T cells sorted from blood. The clonotype originates from a man between 18 and 35 years old in good health. The chain recombines TRBV4-3 with TRBJ2-7, with 10 nucleotides matching TRBD2. The CDR3 sequence: CASSPGLAVEQYF. DNA for the CDR3: TGCGCCAGCAGCCCCGGACTAGCGGTCGAGCAGTACTTC.